Listed here is a single T cell receptor (beta chain). These data belong to a study of blood T cell repertoires in COVID-19. Background on the study: Material from acute and convalescent COVID-19 was sourced from the United States, Italy and Spain. The analysed material was cDNA or gDNA that came from T cells, B-cell-depleted T cells, or PBMCs.

Authors' analysis steps: The assay estimated nucleated cells by amplifying reference gene primers. Libraries were prepared by immunoSEQ multiplex PCR; TCRdb keeps only in-frame clonotypes and omits some of them. For V, J and clone size, that table is used; D and trimming come from the DNA. The sample has around 500,000 clones, approximately 83% seen once. Sequenced material: peripheral blood. This TCR derives from a human donor in a cohort sampled during active COVID-19.

The CDR3 region is CASSHPRHAVTVTEAFF. The CDR3 DNA follows: TGTGCCAGCAGTCACCCCCGCCACGCGGTCACGGTCACTGAAGCTTTCTTT. The chain uses TRBV9 and TRBJ1-1; D unclear. There are 17 residues in the CDR3. The V end lost 5 bases, the J end lost 4 bases, and 24 bases lay between the germline ends. Germline loops: CDR1 SGDLS, CDR2 YYNGEE.